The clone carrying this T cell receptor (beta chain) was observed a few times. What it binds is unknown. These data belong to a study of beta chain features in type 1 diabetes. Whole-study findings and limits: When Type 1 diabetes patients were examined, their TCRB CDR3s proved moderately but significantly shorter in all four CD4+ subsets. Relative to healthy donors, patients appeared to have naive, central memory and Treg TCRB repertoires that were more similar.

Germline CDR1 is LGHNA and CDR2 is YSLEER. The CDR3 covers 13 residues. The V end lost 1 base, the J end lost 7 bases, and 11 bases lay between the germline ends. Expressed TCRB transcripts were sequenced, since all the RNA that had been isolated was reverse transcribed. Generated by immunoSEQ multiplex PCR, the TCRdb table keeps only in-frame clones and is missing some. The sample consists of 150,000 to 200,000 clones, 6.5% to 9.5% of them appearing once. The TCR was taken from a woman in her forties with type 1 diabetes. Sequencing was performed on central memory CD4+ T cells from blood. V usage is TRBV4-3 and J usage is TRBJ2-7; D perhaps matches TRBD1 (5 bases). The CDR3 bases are TGCGCCAGCAGCCAAGCCAGGGAAAAAGAGCAGTACTTC. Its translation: CASSQAREKEQYF.